This entry features one T cell receptor (beta chain) sequence. The data stem from a study of OX40 agonist ivuxolimab in advanced cancers. The germline V and J ends were trimmed by 0 bases and 2 bases, with 15 bases remaining between them. Germline CDR1 and CDR2: MGHRA and YSYEKL. The CDR3 runs to 17 residues. Using immunoSEQ multiplex PCR, the repertoire was profiled, and TCRdb retains in-frame clones only, with some absent. The sample lists approximately 30,000 clones, 84% occurring once. The V call is TRBV4-1, the J call TRBJ2-3; tentative D call: TRBD1 (6 bases). The sequenced sample was CD4+ or CD8+ T cells sorted from blood, obtained in a trial of the OX40 agonist ivuxolimab. This receptor was taken from an adult with an advanced solid tumor such as melanoma, head and neck, liver or kidney cancer. CDR3 sequence reads: CASSQDGTGRITDTQYF. In DNA form, the CDR3 reads TGCGCCAGCAGCCAAGATGGAACAGGGAGAATCACAGATACGCAGTATTTT.